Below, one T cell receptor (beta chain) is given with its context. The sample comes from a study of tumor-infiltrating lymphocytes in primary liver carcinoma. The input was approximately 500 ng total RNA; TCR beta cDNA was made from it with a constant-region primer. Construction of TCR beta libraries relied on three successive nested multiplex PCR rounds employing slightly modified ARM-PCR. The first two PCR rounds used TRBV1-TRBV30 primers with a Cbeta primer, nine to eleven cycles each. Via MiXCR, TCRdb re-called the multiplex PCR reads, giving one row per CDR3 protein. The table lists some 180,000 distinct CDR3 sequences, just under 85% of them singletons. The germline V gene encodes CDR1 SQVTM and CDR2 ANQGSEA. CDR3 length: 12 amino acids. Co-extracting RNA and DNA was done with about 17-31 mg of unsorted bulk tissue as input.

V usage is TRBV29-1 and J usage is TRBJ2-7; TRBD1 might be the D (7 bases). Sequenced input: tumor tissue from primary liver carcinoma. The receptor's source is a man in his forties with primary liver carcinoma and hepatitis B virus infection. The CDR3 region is CSIVRGAYEQYF. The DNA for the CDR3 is TGCAGTATTGTCAGGGGGGCCTACGAGCAGTACTTC.